This T cell receptor beta chain stems from a study of response to subunit inactivated influenza vaccine. Study-wide results and limits: The authors proposed limited new T cell recruitment per seasonal influenza vaccination.

This clonotype showed up just a few times. The antigen is not known. TCRdb reprocessed the RT-PCR reads with MiXCR, giving one entry per CDR3 protein. This sample has roughly 190,000 distinct CDR3 sequences, with approximately 12% found just once. The sample was also reused in another study, on T cells expressing NK-cell markers. This second report adds: TCR beta libraries carry UMIs added by 5'RACE template switching.

The TCR was taken from a middle-aged man who received an inactivated influenza vaccine. This sample comprised CD8+ T cells sorted from PBMCs, obtained 12 days after vaccination.

This CDR3 reads CASSFWQGNTEAFF. In nucleotides, the CDR3 is TGTGCCAGCAGCTTTTGGCAGGGGAACACTGAAGCTTTCTTT. The rearrangement links TRBV7-9 to TRBJ1-1; possibly TRBD1 for D (5 bases). The V gene lost 3 bases and the J gene lost 1 base, with 9 bases spanning the gap. CDR1 and CDR2 from the germline V gene are SEHNR and FQNEAQ (reference sequence). CDR3 length: 14 residues.